These 9 T cell receptor beta chains share one sample of origin, sequenced in a study of vaccination and CD4 T cells after COVID-19. No antigen is known for these receptors. Sequencing of DNA taken from cultured CD4+ T cells relied on the Oncomine TCR Beta short-read assay. TCRdb independently ran MiXCR on the PCR reads; one entry per CDR3 protein. The sample contains over 10,000 distinct CDR3 sequences, about 25% of which appear only once. Treatment noted: approximately nine-day PBMC culture with coronavirus spike peptide pools or control peptides (ViraFEST assay). Sequences were derived from CD4+ T cells from blood, cultured in vitro, sampled before SARS-CoV-2 vaccination. Receptors originate from a human donor who received a COVID-19 vaccine.

The chain employs TRBV6-1 and TRBJ1-2, with 8 bases that match TRBD1. V shed 6 bases, J shed 8 bases, and the junction held 17 bases outside the gene matches. There are 16 residues in the CDR3. Germline CDR1 MNHNS, CDR2 SASEGT. The CDR3 sequence is CASRPTRGQGAGGYTF. The CDR3 DNA follows: TGTGCCAGCAGACCTACAAGAGGTCAGGGGGCGGGAGGCTACACCTTC.

This chain connects TRBV25-1 to TRBJ1-1; D gene ambiguous. The germline V gene has CDR1 MGHDK and CDR2 SYGVNS. The CDR3 contains 13 residues. Between the trimmed V and J ends, which lost 3 bases and 4 bases, there was a span of 9 bases. The CDR3 DNA follows: TGTGCCAGCAGTGACCCTTGGGGCACTGAAGCTTTCTTT. Translated: CASSDPWGTEAFF.

This clonotype was seen more than once but under ten times. The chain uses TRBV15 and TRBJ2-3; 7 positions match TRBD2. Unmatched junction bases numbered 4, after V lost 0 bases and J lost 1 base. This CDR3 has 16 amino acids. Germline V gives CDR1 LNHNV, CDR2 YYDKDF (reference sequence). The DNA for the CDR3 is TGTGCCACCAGCAGAGAAGATCGGGGGGGCACAGATACGCAGTATTTT. This sequence encodes CATSREDRGGTDTQYF.

The V and J genes are TRBV20-1 and TRBJ1-4; the match to TRBD1 covers 7 bases. The junction had 2 bases not matched to a gene; V was cut back by 0 bases and J by 7 bases. This CDR3 is 13 amino acids long. CDR1 is DFQATT, CDR2 SNEGSKA, per germline (reference sequence). CDR3: CSARDGTAEKLFF. The CDR3, as DNA: TGCAGTGCTAGAGATGGGACAGCTGAAAAACTGTTTTTT.

The V and J genes are TRBV28 and TRBJ2-3; 8 positions match TRBD1. This CDR3 region has 16 residues. Losses at the gene ends were 1 base for V and 5 bases for J; bases not matched to a gene: 8. Per the germline V gene, CDR1 is MDHEN and CDR2 is SYDVKM. The DNA of the CDR3 is TGTGCCAGCAGTTTATTGGGTCAGGGGGCCGTAGATACGCAGTATTTT. Translation gives CASSLLGQGAVDTQYF.

The chain is built from TRBV7-2 and TRBJ2-1, with TRBD2 matching 13 bases. CDR1 SGHTA and CDR2 FQGNSA come from the germline V gene. The CDR3 consists of 14 residues. J gave up 7 bases and V 5 bases, and 2 bases lay outside the gene matches. The CDR3 spells CASSGTSGVNEQFF. The CDR3 bases are TGTGCCAGCAGCGGGACTAGCGGGGTGAATGAGCAGTTCTTC.

This chain's CDR3 is CASGKGYEQYF. The CDR3 coding sequence is TGTGCCTCGGGAAAGGGCTACGAGCAGTACTTC. V gene TRBV30 combines with J gene TRBJ2-7; tentatively, D is TRBD2 (5 bases). The V and J ends lost 7 bases and 3 bases respectively, with 10 bases between them. Looked up from germline, CDR1 is GTSNPN and CDR2 is SVGIG (reference sequence). CDR3 length: 11 residues. The whole variable domain, filled in from reference TRBV30 and TRBJ2-7, reads SQTIHQWPATLVQPVGSPLSLECTVEGTSNPNLYWYRQAAGRGLQLLFYSVGIGQISSEVPQNLSASRPQDRQFILSSKKLLLSDSGFYLCASGKGYEQYFGPGTRLTVT.

This chain links TRBV6-1 with TRBJ2-3; tentatively, D is TRBD2 (6 bases). Deletions cut 6 bases from V and 2 bases from J, with 15 bases between. The CDR3 has 15 amino acids. Per germline, CDR1 MNHNS and CDR2 SASEGT. The CDR3 is CASSPILANTDTQYF. DNA for the CDR3: TGTGCCAGCAGCCCCATACTAGCAAACACAGATACGCAGTATTTT.

The chain employs TRBV19 and TRBJ2-3; TRBD2 agrees at 11 bases. Trimming cost V 3 bases and J 4 bases; bases outside gene matches: 9. In germline, CDR1 is LNHDA, CDR2 SQIVND (reference sequence). The CDR3 length is 17 residues. CDR3 amino acids: CASSIVSGGAGSDTQYF. The CDR3 bases are TGTGCCAGTAGTATTGTTAGCGGGGGGGCAGGGTCAGATACGCAGTATTTT.